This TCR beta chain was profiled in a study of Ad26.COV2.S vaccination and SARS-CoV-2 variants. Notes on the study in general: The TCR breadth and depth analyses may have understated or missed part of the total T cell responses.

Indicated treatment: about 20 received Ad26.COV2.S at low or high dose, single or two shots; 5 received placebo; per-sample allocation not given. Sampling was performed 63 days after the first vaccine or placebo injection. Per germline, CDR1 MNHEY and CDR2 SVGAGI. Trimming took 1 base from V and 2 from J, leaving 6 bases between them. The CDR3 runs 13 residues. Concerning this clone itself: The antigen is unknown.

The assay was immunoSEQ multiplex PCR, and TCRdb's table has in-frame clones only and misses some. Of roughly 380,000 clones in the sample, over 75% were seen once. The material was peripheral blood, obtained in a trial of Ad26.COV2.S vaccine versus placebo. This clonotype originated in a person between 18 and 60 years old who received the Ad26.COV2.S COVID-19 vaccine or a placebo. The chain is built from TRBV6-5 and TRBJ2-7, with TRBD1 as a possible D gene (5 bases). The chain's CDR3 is CASSYLQAYEQYF. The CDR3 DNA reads TGTGCCAGCAGTTACTTACAGGCCTACGAGCAGTACTTC.